This T cell receptor (beta chain) was sequenced in a study of T cell clonotyping in hematopoietic cell transplantation. Profiled with immunoSEQ multiplex PCR; TCRdb holds only in-frame clones, not every one. The profile shows around 19,000 clones, around three quarters of them singletons. Findings and caveats of the study: Few recipient clonotypes overlapped donors; over 95% were de novo at given depth. Broader posttransplant TCR repertoire diversity was predicted by graft donor and pretransplant recipient Inverse Simpson Index values. Cells were unsorted, so CD4 and CD8 contributions were not separated.

About this clone: Antigen specificity is unknown.

Time point in this sample: recipient sample about 28 days before transplant, after cytoreduction. V was trimmed by 8 bases and J by 7 bases, leaving 8 bases between them. Germline V lookup: CDR1 SNHLY, CDR2 FYNNEI. The CDR3 contains 10 residues. This material consisted of peripheral blood mononuclear cells, taken before stem cell transplant. V is TRBV2 and J is TRBJ1-1; D is unresolved. This TCR was sampled from a man in his 60s with acute myeloid leukemia. Some clones in this sample may be carry-over from other donors' samples. Here the CDR3 reads CASGRVEAFF. The CDR3, as DNA: TGTGCCAGCGGGAGAGTTGAAGCTTTCTTT.